These 14 T cell receptor beta chains originate from one sample sequenced in a study of CD4 and CD8 cells across lung adenocarcinoma regions. MiXCR was run by TCRdb on the PCR reads, yielding one entry per CDR3 protein. The data show thousands of distinct CDR3 sequences, around 50% seen once. Material for sequencing was CD8+ T cells from the center of a lung tumor. The source is a female donor with lung adenocarcinoma. The CD4 and CD8 labels of this study may be unreliable.

This clonotype was recorded a few times. V usage is TRBV12-3 or TRBV12-4 and J usage is TRBJ2-3; D is unclear. The J call may be incorrect, as the DNA end agrees better with TRBJ2-5. The CDR3 is 14 amino acids. The CDR3 here is CAGSVGRAGDTQYF. The CDR3 DNA is TGTGCGGGCAGCGTGGGCCGTGCCGGAGATACCCAGTACTTC.

A word on this clonotype: One end of the junction fails to match germline, which may point to a read error. The gene calls are TRBV7-2 and TRBJ2-3; D might be TRBD1 (6 bases). CDR1 is SGHTA and CDR2 is FQGNSA in the germline V gene. This CDR3 has 13 amino acids. CDR3 protein: CASTPGDPDTQYF. The CDR3 DNA follows: TGTGCCAGCACCCCAGGGGACCCAGATACCCAGTATTTT.

This rearrangement joins TRBV7-2 to TRBJ2-4; D is unresolved. This CDR3 has 11 residues. Per germline, CDR1 SGHTA and CDR2 FQGNSA. V lost 8 bases and J lost 12, with 14 bases in between. CDR3: CASRARDTQYF. Written as DNA, the CDR3 is TGTGCCAGCCGAGCGCGAGACACTCAGTACTTC.

V and J are TRBV28 and TRBJ2-4, with D perhaps TRBD2 (6 bases). The DNA end lines up better with TRBJ2-5; the J call may be wrong. Germline-derived CDR1 and CDR2 are MDHEN and SYDVKM. The length of the CDR3 is 14 residues. Here the CDR3 reads CASSLSGGQETQYF. In DNA form, the CDR3 reads TGTGCCAGCAGTTTATCCGGGGGCCAAGAGACCCAGTACTTC.

This chain uses TRBV6-1 with TRBJ2-2; a weak D match, TRBD2 (6 bases). Germline CDR1 reads MNHNS; CDR2 reads SASEGT. With 9 bases removed from V and 13 bases from J, the gap between germline ends came to 24 bases. This CDR3 is built from 14 residues. The CDR3 loop reads CASTGTENTGTLFF. The CDR3 region has the DNA TGTGCCAGTACCGGGACTGAGAACACCGGTACGCTGTTTTTT.

By its share, this clonotype is medium-sized. J is TRBJ1-2 and V is TRBV6-1; D remains unclear. Trimming left V 1 base short and J 8 bases short, with 17 bases between. The CDR3 contains 15 residues. Germline V CDR1 and CDR2: MNHNS, SASEGT. CDR3 in amino acids: CASSEGDGPAGGYTF. The CDR3 DNA reads as TGTGCCAGCAGTGAAGGAGACGGTCCGGCGGGAGGCTACACCTTC.

By sample share, this clonotype is medium-sized. The chain has TRBV7-2 and TRBJ2-1; no definite D call. CDR1 is SGHTA and CDR2 is FQGNSA in the germline V gene. The CDR3 runs 13 residues. The V gene lost 5 bases and the J gene lost 5 bases, with 10 bases spanning the gap. The CDR3 bases are TGTGCCAGCAGCATGCTAAGGGACAATGAGCAGTTCTTC. It is translated as CASSMLRDNEQFF. Based on the CDR3 plus reference TRBV7-2 and TRBJ2-1, the full variable domain is GAGVSQSPSNKVTEKGKDVELRCDPISGHTALYWYRQSLGQGLEFLIYFQGNSAPDKSGLPSDRFSAERTGGSVSTLTIQRTQQEDSAVYLCASSMLRDNEQFFGPGTRLTVL.

Concerning this clonotype: This is likely a read error, given that the CDR3 carries no conserved phenylalanine or tryptophan at its end. The DNA is left out, because the CDR3 cannot be placed on it with certainty; the CDR3 is given as TCRdb lists it. This rearrangement joins TRBV6-1 to TRBJ2-1; the table calls TRBD1, which could not be checked here. Germline assignment: CDR1 MNHNS and CDR2 SASEGT. From its first to its last residue, the CDR3 has 13 amino acids. The chain's CDR3 is CASSEAGAKGYEQ.

This clonotype was counted a single time. The V call is TRBV27, the J call TRBJ2-3; 10 nucleotides agree with TRBD1. The CDR3 consists of 15 residues. V trimming: 8 bases; J trimming: 12 bases; junction bases outside the gene matches: 17. CDR1 is MNHEY and CDR2 is SMNVEV in the germline V gene (reference sequence). CDR3 region: CASGSGTGAKDIQYF. The CDR3 DNA is TGTGCCAGCGGTTCGGGGACAGGGGCCAAAGATATTCAGTATTTT.

Concerning this clonotype: Its ends do not fully match the called genes, so a read error is possible. The V and J genes are TRBV6-1 and TRBJ2-3; 10 bases are shared with TRBD2. The CDR3 contains 15 residues. Germline V gene data show CDR1 as MNHNS and CDR2 as SASEGT. In DNA, the CDR3 is TGTGCCGCGGGTGAAGCGGGGGGGGGGGTAGATACCCAGTATTTT. Translation gives CAAGEAGGGVDTQYF.

About this clonotype: One end of the junction varies from germline; a read error may be responsible. CDR3 amino acids: CAGSVGGAGETQYF. CDR3 coding DNA: TGTGCGGGGAGTGTTGGGGGGGCCGGAGAGACCCAGTACTTT. The J gene is TRBJ2-5, the V gene TRBV12-3 or TRBV12-4; D is possibly TRBD2 (7 bases). The CDR3 is 14 residues long.

By share, this clonotype counts as large (0.1 to 1%). The chain couples TRBV6-6 to TRBJ2-1; D is unclear. Gene TRBJ2-7 matches the end of the DNA better, so the J call may be wrong. Germline-derived CDR1 and CDR2 are MNHNY and SVGAGI (reference sequence). This CDR3 comprises 12 residues. The CDR3 loop reads CASSWERREQYF. Written as DNA, the CDR3 is TGTGCCAGCAGTTGGGAACGACGCGAGCAGTACTTC.

The table lists this clonotype with many counts. The chain recombines TRBV25-1 with TRBJ2-2; no reliable D call. The CDR3 extends over 13 amino acids. Per the germline V gene, CDR1 is MGHDK and CDR2 is SYGVNS. Deletions cut 5 bases from V and 4 bases from J, with 8 bases between. CDR3 in amino acids: CASSFFITGELFF. The DNA for the CDR3 is TGTGCCAGCAGTTTCTTCATCACCGGGGAGCTGTTTTTT.

This clonotype was detected only a few times. The V call is TRBV6-2 or TRBV6-3, the J call TRBJ2-4, with 13 bases that match TRBD2. Per germline, CDR1 MNHEY and CDR2 SVGEGT. V lost 5 bases to trimming and J lost 0 bases; unmatched junction nucleotides: 13. The CDR3 length is 20 residues. As DNA, the CDR3 is TGTGCCAGCAGTCCAATCCCGACTAGCGGGGGGTCCCTAGCCAAAAACATTCAGTACTTC. Translation gives CASSPIPTSGGSLAKNIQYF.